Listed here are 17 T cell receptor beta chains from one sample, sequenced in a study of T cells in Graves' hyperthyroidism and ophthalmopathy. It was RNA transcripts that yielded the amplified TCR beta CDR3 regions. Primed by the HTBI set, a first-round RT-PCR was run on the TCR CDR3. TCRdb analysed the multiplex PCR reads with MiXCR anew, one entry per CDR3 protein. The table includes 300,000 to 500,000 distinct CDR3 sequences, about an eighth detected once. The sequencing input was blood. The receptors shown here come from a middle-aged man with Graves' ophthalmopathy.

This clonotype was picked up many times. The rearrangement links TRBV20-1 to TRBJ2-3; TRBD2 agrees at 9 bases. The CDR3 is made up of 14 amino acids. Germline assignment: CDR1 DFQATT and CDR2 SNEGSKA (reference sequence). J lost 6 bases, V lost 6 bases, and 10 bases had no gene match. DNA of the CDR3: TGCAGTGCGGAGGTCGGGACTAGCATGGATACGCAGTATTTT. This codes for CSAEVGTSMDTQYF.

The CDR3 region is CASSILAEETQYF. CDR3 DNA: TGTGCCAGCAGTATACTAGCGGAAGAGACCCAGTACTTC. This chain connects TRBV27 to TRBJ2-5; 8 positions match TRBD2. With V trimmed by 5 bases and J by 3 bases, 2 bases remained unmatched. Germline V gene sequence: CDR1 MNHEY, CDR2 SMNVEV (reference sequence). This CDR3 region has 13 residues.

This clonotype was seen at least ten times. The chain employs TRBV18 and TRBJ2-1; D not certain. V lost 1 base and J 1 base, leaving 11 bases between the germline ends. Germline assignment: CDR1 KGHSH and CDR2 LQKENI. CDR3 length: 16 amino acids. CDR3 sequence reads: CASSPHVILSYNEQFF. The CDR3 nucleotides are TGTGCCAGCTCACCACATGTCATCTTGTCCTACAATGAGCAGTTCTTC.

This clonotype has a single count. The chain links TRBV4-1 to TRBJ2-4; D is unresolved. The CDR3 totals 14 residues. The germline V gene encodes CDR1 MGHRA and CDR2 YSYEKL. Trimming took 8 bases from V and 0 from J, leaving 11 bases between them. CDR3 in amino acids: CASYIRVAKNIQYF. CDR3 in DNA: TGCGCCAGCTACATAAGGGTAGCCAAAAACATTCAGTACTTC.

This CDR3 reads CASSEEGLAVVYEQYF. In DNA form, the CDR3 reads TGTGCCAGCAGTGAAGAGGGACTAGCTGTAGTCTACGAGCAGTACTTC. The chain combines TRBV6-1 with TRBJ2-7; TRBD2 aligns across 9 bases. Unmatched junction bases numbered 7, after V lost 1 base and J lost 3 bases. The germline gives CDR1 MNHNS, CDR2 SASEGT. The CDR3 length is 16 residues.

This clonotype was recorded at least ten times. This rearrangement joins TRBV10-3 to TRBJ2-1, with TRBD1 as a possible D gene (5 bases). The CDR3 consists of 14 residues. CDR1 and CDR2 from the germline V gene are ENHRY and SYGVKD. V lost 7 bases and J lost 2, with 12 bases in between. The CDR3 sequence: CAIKSTATYNEQFF. As DNA, the CDR3 is TGTGCCATCAAATCGACAGCCACCTACAATGAGCAGTTCTTC.

This clonotype appeared a few times. The rearrangement joins TRBV19 to TRBJ1-1; no clear D. Germline CDR1 reads LNHDA; CDR2 reads SQIVND (reference sequence). The CDR3 is made up of 11 amino acids. Trimming removed 10 bases from V and 1 base from J, with 7 bases in between. This chain's CDR3 is CATQRNTEAFF. The CDR3 nucleotides are TGTGCCACACAGAGGAACACTGAAGCTTTCTTT.

The chain couples TRBV19 to TRBJ2-3; TRBD1 aligns across 8 bases. Germline V gives CDR1 LNHDA, CDR2 SQIVND (reference sequence). The length of the CDR3 is 15 residues. Trimming at V came to 3 bases and at J to 4 bases, leaving 6 bases not matched to a gene. Here the CDR3 reads CASSMGRGRADTQYF. In nucleotides, the CDR3 is TGTGCCAGTAGTATGGGCAGGGGGCGCGCAGATACGCAGTATTTT.

Ten or more counts support this clonotype. The chain links TRBV13 to TRBJ2-7; D may be TRBD2 (6 bases). Trimming shortened V by 1 base and J by 0 bases, and 13 bases separated the two germline ends. The V gene's germline CDR1 is PRHDT and CDR2 FYEKMQ (reference sequence). The CDR3 extends over 16 amino acids. CDR3 region: CASSLAPQEGSYEQYF. The CDR3 coding sequence is TGTGCCAGCAGCTTAGCCCCTCAGGAGGGCTCCTACGAGCAGTACTTC.

This clonotype was picked up a small number of times. The chain has TRBV29-1 and TRBJ2-3, with D uncertain. CDR1 is SQVTM, CDR2 ANQGSEA, per germline. V lost 5 bases, J lost 0 bases, and 9 bases lay in between. The CDR3 spans 13 residues. The CDR3 spells CSVSPDSTDTQYF. DNA of the CDR3: TGCAGCGTTTCTCCGGATAGCACAGATACGCAGTATTTT.

CDR3 sequence: CASTRLGEGATEAFF. CDR3 DNA: TGTGCCAGTACCCGGCTAGGTGAGGGAGCCACTGAAGCTTTCTTT. V and J are TRBV19 and TRBJ1-1; D is ambiguous. Between the trimmed V and J ends, which lost 7 bases and 4 bases, there was a span of 19 bases. The CDR3 extends over 15 amino acids. CDR1 and CDR2 (germline): LNHDA, SQIVND (reference sequence).

This clonotype occurred many times. The chain is built from TRBV20-1 and TRBJ2-3; D ambiguous. With 0 bases removed from V and 2 bases from J, the gap between germline ends came to 12 bases. CDR3 length: 15 amino acids. Germline V gives CDR1 DFQATT, CDR2 SNEGSKA (reference sequence). The CDR3 region is CSARDRNKNTDTQYF. In DNA, the CDR3 is TGCAGTGCTAGAGACAGGAACAAGAACACAGATACGCAGTATTTT.

This clonotype appeared many times. The chain links TRBV5-1 to TRBJ2-1; 9 positions agree with TRBD2. Germline V CDR1 and CDR2: SGHRS, YFSETQ. With 1 base clipped from V and 4 bases from J, the junction kept 9 bases outside the gene matches. CDR3 length equals 17 residues. This chain's CDR3 is CASSLTVAGAAYNEQFF. The CDR3 bases are TGCGCCAGCAGCTTGACCGTAGCGGGAGCGGCATACAATGAGCAGTTCTTC.

The rearrangement links TRBV20-1 to TRBJ2-2; D remains ambiguous. CDR3 size: 18 residues. Trimming pared 1 base from V and 0 bases from J, leaving 18 bases between. The germline V gene has CDR1 DFQATT and CDR2 SNEGSKA (reference sequence). DNA of the CDR3: TGCAGTGCTAGAGGCGAATTTGCCGGGCGAGCGAACACCGGGGAGCTGTTTTTT. Translating it yields CSARGEFAGRANTGELFF.

This clonotype was counted many times. The chain links TRBV6-1 to TRBJ2-7; D not certain. The germline CDR1 and CDR2 sequences are MNHNS and SASEGT. The ends were cut back, 1 base at V and 2 bases at J, with 15 bases in the middle. This CDR3 contains 16 residues. The CDR3 region is CASSEDPRSPTYEQYF. The DNA of the CDR3 is TGTGCCAGCAGTGAAGATCCCAGATCACCAACCTACGAGCAGTACTTC.

A few counts support this clonotype. The rearrangement links TRBV18 to TRBJ2-2; D call uncertain. Per germline, CDR1 KGHSH and CDR2 LQKENI. There are 14 residues in the CDR3. The V and J ends lost 1 base and 2 bases respectively, with 5 bases between them. CDR3 in amino acids: CASSPLTNTGELFF. The CDR3 DNA reads TGTGCCAGCTCACCACTAACCAACACCGGGGAGCTGTTTTTT.

In its sample, this clonotype was seen many times. The chain recombines TRBV11-3 with TRBJ2-1, with D perhaps matching TRBD1 (5 bases). The germline V and J ends were trimmed by 4 bases and 8 bases, with 12 bases remaining between them. From germline, CDR1 is SGHNT and CDR2 YENEEA. CDR3 length: 13 residues. This CDR3 reads CASSSGSSHEQFF. The CDR3 coding sequence is TGTGCCAGCAGCTCAGGGTCAAGCCATGAGCAGTTCTTC.